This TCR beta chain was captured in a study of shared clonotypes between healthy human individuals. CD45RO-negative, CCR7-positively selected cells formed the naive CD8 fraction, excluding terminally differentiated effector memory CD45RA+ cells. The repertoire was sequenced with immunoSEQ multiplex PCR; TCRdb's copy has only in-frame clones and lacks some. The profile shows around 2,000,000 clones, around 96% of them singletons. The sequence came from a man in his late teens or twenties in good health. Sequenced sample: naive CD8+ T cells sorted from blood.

The CDR3 loop reads CASSESGLAGEEGEETQYF. The CDR3 region has the DNA TGCGCCAGCAGTGAGTCGGGGCTAGCGGGAGAGGAGGGAGAAGAGACCCAGTACTTC. The chain uses TRBV10-2 and TRBJ2-5; 10 positions agree with TRBD2. This CDR3 is built from 19 residues. Germline CDR1 is WSHSY and CDR2 is SAAADI. V was clipped by 0 bases and J by 3 bases; unmatched bases: 13.